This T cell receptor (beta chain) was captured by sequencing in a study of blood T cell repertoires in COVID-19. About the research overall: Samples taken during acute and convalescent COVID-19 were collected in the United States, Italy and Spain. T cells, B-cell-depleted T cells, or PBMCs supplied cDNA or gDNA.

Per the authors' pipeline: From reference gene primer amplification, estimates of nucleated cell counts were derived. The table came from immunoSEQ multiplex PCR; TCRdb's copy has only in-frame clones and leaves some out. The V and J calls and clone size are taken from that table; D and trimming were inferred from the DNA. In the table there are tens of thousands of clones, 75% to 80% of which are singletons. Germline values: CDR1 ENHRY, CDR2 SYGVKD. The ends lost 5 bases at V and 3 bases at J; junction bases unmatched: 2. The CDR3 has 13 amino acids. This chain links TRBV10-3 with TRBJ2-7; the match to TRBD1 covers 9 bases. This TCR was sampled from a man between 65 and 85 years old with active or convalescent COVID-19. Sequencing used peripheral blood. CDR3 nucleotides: TGTGCCATCAGTCCGGGACAGGGCTACGAGCAGTACTTC. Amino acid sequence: CAISPGQGYEQYF.